This T cell receptor (beta chain) stems from a study of blood T cell repertoires in COVID-19. On the study more broadly: COVID-19 samples from acute and convalescent phases originated in the United States, Italy and Spain.

CDR3 length: 16 amino acids. The germline V and J ends were trimmed by 4 bases and 7 bases, with 21 bases remaining between them. Germline V gene sequence: CDR1 SGHDT, CDR2 YYEEEE. TCRdb keeps only in-frame clones here, not all; method: immunoSEQ multiplex PCR. This repertoire shows about 53,000 clones, 70% to 85% found once; its top ten account for around 15%. Sequencing used peripheral blood. The sequence was collected from a human donor in a cohort sampled during active COVID-19. This sequence joins TRBV5-6 and TRBJ1-3; D is possibly TRBD1 (6 bases). DNA for the CDR3: TGTGCCAGCAGCGGCGAGACCCCAGGGGACGCGAACACCATATATTTT. Encoded protein: CASSGETPGDANTIYF.